These 27 T cell receptor beta chains originate from one sample sequenced in a study of response to subunit inactivated influenza vaccine. One entry per CDR3 protein results from TCRdb running MiXCR on the RT-PCR reads. The table shows almost 250,000 distinct CDR3 sequences, with 12% occurring only once. The sequences come from non-naive T cells sorted from PBMCs, collected approximately 15 days before vaccination. These receptors all come from a man in his fifties or sixties who received an inactivated influenza vaccine.

This clonotype was counted at least ten times. The CDR3 reads CASSKLGDTGELFF. The CDR3, as DNA: TGCGCCAGCAGCAAGCTCGGGGACACCGGGGAGCTGTTTTTT. V and J are TRBV5-1 and TRBJ2-2; the D gene is possibly TRBD2 (5 bases). Germline loops: CDR1 SGHRS, CDR2 YFSETQ. CDR3 size: 14 residues. V was shortened by 4 bases and J by 3 bases, with 10 bases between the two germline ends.

This clonotype turned up a few times. This chain uses TRBV28 with TRBJ2-7; D uncertain. CDR1 is MDHEN, CDR2 SYDVKM, per germline. Trimming removed 6 bases from V and 3 bases from J, with 9 bases in between. CDR3 length: 12 residues. Here the CDR3 reads CASRLTDYEQYF. The CDR3 DNA is TGTGCCAGCAGATTAACGGACTACGAGCAGTACTTC.

This clonotype was counted between two and nine times. V is TRBV5-1 and J is TRBJ2-2; 9 bases are shared with TRBD1. Germline V gives CDR1 SGHRS, CDR2 YFSETQ. There are 16 residues in the CDR3. With 4 bases clipped from V and 5 bases from J, the junction kept 9 bases outside the gene matches. The CDR3 sequence is CASSTGTGRFTGELFF. The CDR3 DNA is TGCGCCAGCAGCACTGGGACAGGGCGTTTTACCGGGGAGCTGTTTTTT.

CDR3 coding DNA: TGTGCCAGCAGCTTGAGGGTACAGGGAGCTGGGTACTACGAGCAGTACTTC. Translated: CASSLRVQGAGYYEQYF. The V and J genes are TRBV5-5 and TRBJ2-7, with TRBD1 as a possible D gene (6 bases). The CDR3 runs to 17 residues. Trimming stripped 1 base from V and 3 bases from J, with 20 bases between. The germline V gene has CDR1 SGHKS and CDR2 YYEKEE (reference sequence).

For the CDR3, the DNA is TGTGCCAGCAGCCAACCAGGGTGGACCGGGGAGCTGTTTTTT. Protein sequence: CASSQPGWTGELFF. This chain joins TRBV7-9 and TRBJ2-2; possible D gene TRBD1, 5 bases. This CDR3 comprises 14 residues. Trimming stripped 5 bases from V and 5 bases from J, with 12 bases between. In germline, CDR1 is SEHNR, CDR2 FQNEAQ (reference sequence).

This clonotype was seen repeatedly, ten times or more. The chain employs TRBV20-1 and TRBJ1-5, with 9 bases identical to TRBD1. The CDR3 is 15 amino acids. Unmatched junction bases numbered 7, after V lost 3 bases and J lost 4 bases. Germline CDR1 reads DFQATT; CDR2 reads SNEGSKA (reference sequence). CDR3 in amino acids: CSARLAGTGNQPQHF. The CDR3 region has the DNA TGCAGTGCTAGGCTAGCCGGGACAGGGAATCAGCCCCAGCATTTT.

There are a few counts of this clonotype. This CDR3 is CASSLGWYLAGGTKQAYTQYF. In DNA form, the CDR3 reads TGTGCCAGCAGCTTAGGTTGGTACCTAGCGGGAGGTACGAAACAGGCATATACGCAGTATTTT. The rearrangement uses TRBV11-2 and TRBJ2-3; 11 positions agree with TRBD2. The trim removed 1 base at V and 7 bases at J, leaving 22 bases unmatched. The V gene's germline CDR1 is SGHAT and CDR2 FQNNGV. CDR3 size: 21 residues.

Ten or more counts support this clonotype. V usage is TRBV5-6 and J usage is TRBJ2-1; D gene unclear. The CDR3 loop spans 11 amino acids. V lost 1 base to trimming and J lost 8 bases, with 4 bases between them. Germline assignment: CDR1 SGHDT and CDR2 YYEEEE. The chain's CDR3 is CASSLIHEQFF. CDR3 nucleotide sequence: TGTGCCAGCAGCTTGATCCATGAGCAGTTCTTC.

The table lists this clonotype with a few counts. The chain recombines TRBV27 with TRBJ2-7, with TRBD1 identical over 9 bases. In germline, CDR1 is MNHEY, CDR2 SMNVEV (reference sequence). The ends lost 6 bases at V and 7 bases at J; junction bases unmatched: 4. This CDR3 spans 12 amino acids. As DNA, the CDR3 is TGTGCCAGCAGACGACAGGGGGGGGAGCAGTACTTC. Its protein product is CASRRQGGEQYF.

This rearrangement joins TRBV6-1 to TRBJ2-5; D may be TRBD1 (6 bases). The germline V gene encodes CDR1 MNHNS and CDR2 SASEGT. This CDR3 is 14 amino acids long. Trimming stripped 0 bases from V and 3 bases from J, with 8 bases between. In DNA form, the CDR3 reads TGTGCCAGCAGTGAAGCCTGGACAGAAGAGACCCAGTACTTC. It is translated as CASSEAWTEETQYF.

J is TRBJ2-7 and V is TRBV18, with a possible D match to TRBD1 (6 bases). Germline V gene data show CDR1 as KGHSH and CDR2 as LQKENI. The CDR3 loop spans 14 amino acids. Trimming stripped 0 bases from V and 2 bases from J, with 8 bases between. For the CDR3, the DNA is TGTGCCAGCTCACCACCGACAGGAACCTACGAGCAGTACTTC. Translating it yields CASSPPTGTYEQYF. The whole variable domain, remainder taken from reference TRBV18 and TRBJ2-7, is NAGVMQNPRHLVRRRGQEARLRCSPMKGHSHVYWYRQLPEEGLKFMVYLQKENIIDESGMPKERFSAEFPKEGPSILRIQQVVRGDSAAYFCASSPPTGTYEQYFGPGTRLTVT.

The chain combines TRBV11-2 with TRBJ2-7; unclear D gene. Trimming pared 1 base from V and 0 bases from J, leaving 10 bases between. Germline loops: CDR1 SGHAT, CDR2 FQNNGV. CDR3 length: 15 residues. The CDR3 is CASSLGTSNSYEQYF. In nucleotides, the CDR3 is TGTGCCAGCAGCTTAGGTACCAGCAACTCCTACGAGCAGTACTTC. Complete variable domain (other parts from reference TRBV11-2 and TRBJ2-7): EAGVAQSPRYKIIEKRQSVAFWCNPISGHATLYWYQQILGQGPKLLIQFQNNGVVDDSQLPKDRFSAERLKGVDSTLKIQPAKLEDSAVYLCASSLGTSNSYEQYFGPGTRLTVT.

The sample holds a few counts of this clonotype. The chain recombines TRBV20-1 with TRBJ2-1; TRBD2 matches at 8 bases. V trimming: 2 bases; J trimming: 8 bases; junction bases outside the gene matches: 14. The CDR3 runs 16 residues. Germline CDR1 DFQATT, CDR2 SNEGSKA (reference sequence). The CDR3 DNA follows: TGCAGTGCTAGATCCACAAAGGGACTAGATCGGTATGAGCAGTTCTTC. Translated, it gives CSARSTKGLDRYEQFF.

This clonotype was recorded at least ten times. This chain connects TRBV12-3 or TRBV12-4 to TRBJ1-2, with 7 bases matching TRBD1. Unmatched junction bases numbered 6, after V lost 7 bases and J lost 4 bases. The CDR3 runs to 13 residues. The CDR3 region has the DNA TGTGCCAGCACCCTGGACAGGTCCTATGGCTACACCTTC. This gives the protein CASTLDRSYGYTF.

This clonotype was counted at least ten times. CDR3 sequence (DNA): TGCAGTGCTGGGACTAGCGGGAGTCGAGAGACCCAGTACTTC. This codes for CSAGTSGSRETQYF. The chain combines TRBV20-1 with TRBJ2-5, with TRBD2 matching 14 bases. Germline assignment: CDR1 DFQATT and CDR2 SNEGSKA (reference sequence). The CDR3 is 14 amino acids. V gave up 5 bases and J gave up 4 bases; unmatched junction bases: 3.

There are a few counts of this clonotype. The gene calls are TRBV20-1 and TRBJ1-2, with D possibly matching TRBD1 (5 bases). Trimming shortened V by 5 bases and J by 4 bases, and 14 bases separated the two germline ends. This CDR3 contains 13 residues. Germline CDR1 DFQATT, CDR2 SNEGSKA (reference sequence). DNA of the CDR3: TGCAGTGCTTCCGGGACGGAGCCCTATGGCTACACCTTC. It encodes CSASGTEPYGYTF.

The sample holds a few counts of this clonotype. This chain uses TRBV4-3 with TRBJ2-3; TRBD1 is a possible D gene (6 bases). This CDR3 contains 13 residues. CDR1 and CDR2 (germline): LGHNA, YSLEER. V gave up 5 bases and J gave up 5 bases, with 11 bases separating them. The CDR3 loop reads CASSVNRVDTQYF. The DNA of the CDR3 is TGCGCCAGCAGCGTTAACAGGGTAGATACGCAGTATTTT.

This chain connects TRBV7-2 to TRBJ1-5, with D perhaps TRBD1 (5 bases). The germline V gene has CDR1 SGHTA and CDR2 FQGNSA. CDR3 length equals 15 residues. V lost 5 bases, J lost 5 bases, and 16 bases lay in between. As DNA, the CDR3 is TGTGCCAGCAGCCTGAGCTCGGGACTCCATCAGCCCCAGCATTTT. Protein sequence: CASSLSSGLHQPQHF.

The chain links TRBV4-2 to TRBJ2-1; 11 bases match TRBD2. The CDR3 has 17 residues. Germline V CDR1 and CDR2: LGHNA, YNFKEQ. The ends lost 1 base at V and 8 bases at J; junction bases unmatched: 10. The CDR3 nucleotides read TGTGCCAGCAGCCAAGCGGGTAGACTAGCGGGGTCGTATGAGCAGTTCTTC. It translates to CASSQAGRLAGSYEQFF.

The chain carries TRBV5-1 and TRBJ2-2, with D perhaps matching TRBD1 (6 bases). CDR1 and CDR2 (germline): SGHRS, YFSETQ. The CDR3 covers 13 residues. V was shortened by 5 bases and J by 4 bases, with 9 bases between the two germline ends. The DNA of the CDR3 is TGCGCCAGCAGTTACAGGGCCACCGGGGAGCTGTTTTTT. This gives the protein CASSYRATGELFF.

To note about this clonotype: A much bigger clone sits one base away, suggesting this may be a read error. This chain joins TRBV6-1 and TRBJ1-3; no clear D gene. Looked up from germline, CDR1 is MNHNS and CDR2 is SASEGT. There are 14 residues in the CDR3. V was cut by 6 bases and J by 4 bases, with 13 bases left in between. The DNA of the CDR3 is TGTGCCAGCAGGGATGGACCAGACGGAAACACCATATATTTT. This translates into CASRDGPDGNTIYF.

The V and J genes are TRBV27 and TRBJ2-7; the D is unclear. The germline gives CDR1 MNHEY, CDR2 SMNVEV (reference sequence). The CDR3 is 14 amino acids. Trimming pared 3 bases from V and 2 bases from J, leaving 11 bases between. The CDR3 DNA is TGTGCCAGCAGTTTCTTGGGCCCGGCCTACGAGCAGTACTTC. It translates to CASSFLGPAYEQYF.

The chain couples TRBV6-6 to TRBJ2-3; D is undetermined. There are 9 residues in the CDR3. Germline loops: CDR1 MNHNY, CDR2 SVGAGI (reference sequence). The V gene lost 8 bases and the J gene lost 7 bases, with 4 bases spanning the gap. The CDR3: CASGYTQYF. DNA for the CDR3: TGTGCCAGCGGGTATACGCAGTATTTT.

The chain joins TRBV19 to TRBJ2-5; a possible D gene is TRBD1 (6 bases). Per the germline V gene, CDR1 is LNHDA and CDR2 is SQIVND (reference sequence). V dropped 6 bases and J dropped 3 bases, with 11 bases sitting between them. The CDR3 covers 13 residues. The CDR3 region is CASSVGQKETQYF. The CDR3 bases are TGTGCCAGTAGCGTCGGACAGAAAGAGACCCAGTACTTC. Full variable domain (missing parts from reference TRBV19 and TRBJ2-5): DGGITQSPKYLFRKEGQNVTLSCEQNLNHDAMYWYRQDPGQGLRLIYYSQIVNDFQKGDIAEGYSVSREKKESFPLTVTSAQKNPTAFYLCASSVGQKETQYFGPGTRLLVL.

This clonotype was seen many times. The chain combines TRBV7-2 with TRBJ2-2, with TRBD1 identical over 8 bases. This CDR3 is built from 16 residues. Germline CDR1 SGHTA, CDR2 FQGNSA. V dropped 3 bases and J dropped 1; count of bases not matched to a gene: 4. CDR3 nucleotide sequence: TGTGCCAGCAGCTTTTTTGGACAGGGGAACACCGGGGAGCTGTTTTTT. Translation: CASSFFGQGNTGELFF.

V usage is TRBV13 and J usage is TRBJ2-3, with D perhaps matching TRBD1 or TRBD2 (6 bases each). Germline assignment: CDR1 PRHDT and CDR2 FYEKMQ (reference sequence). V was trimmed by 3 bases and J by 2 bases, leaving 15 bases between them. CDR3 length: 16 amino acids. This chain's CDR3 is CASSFLRGLTTDTQYF. The CDR3 region has the DNA TGTGCCAGCAGCTTTTTACGGGGGCTTACCACAGATACGCAGTATTTT. Full variable domain (rest looked up from reference TRBV13 and TRBJ2-3): AAGVIQSPRHLIKEKRETATLKCYPIPRHDTVYWYQQGPGQDPQFLISFYEKMQSDKGSIPDRFSAQQFSDYHSELNMSSLELGDSALYFCASSFLRGLTTDTQYFGPGTRLTVL.

This clonotype was observed a handful of times. V and J are TRBV20-1 and TRBJ2-7, with 13 bases aligning to TRBD2. Per the germline V gene, CDR1 is DFQATT and CDR2 is SNEGSKA (reference sequence). The CDR3 totals 14 residues. V gave up 4 bases and J gave up 6 bases; unmatched junction bases: 6. CDR3 in amino acids: CSATGTSGKTEQYF. In nucleotides, the CDR3 is TGCAGTGCTACCGGGACTAGCGGGAAGACCGAGCAGTACTTC.